The rows below give T cell receptor beta chains drawn from one sample of a study of T cell changes during pregnancy in multiple sclerosis. Here immunoSEQ multiplex PCR was the method, and the copy in TCRdb shows in-frame clones only, minus some. Here the sample spans some 60,000 clones, just under 95% being singletons. Source: CD4+ T cells from peripheral blood mononuclear cells, taken before pregnancy. Receptors were obtained from a female donor with multiple sclerosis, enrolled in a pregnancy study. CDR3s include the opening cysteine and the closing phenylalanine or tryptophan. The order of the fields is J gene, V gene, clone size, CDR3 protein. The size field is filled for only some rows; it gives once, few, many or a size class.

TRBJ1-2 | TRBV29-1 | . | CSVDPPVYTF
TRBJ1-1 | TRBV29-1 | . | CSAALGGDTEAFF
TRBJ2-7 | TRBV7-2 | . | CASSGTSGPYEQYF
TRBJ2-7 | TRBV30 | . | CAWSVQAGQPYEQYF
TRBJ1-2 | TRBV4-3 | . | CASSQYPRTVYGYTF
TRBJ2-7 | TRBV19 | . | CASSIGSSSAYYEQYF
TRBJ2-4 | TRBV2 | . | CASSDLDTGKNIQYF
TRBJ1-2 | TRBV5-1 | . | CASSFPGSGGYGYTF
TRBJ2-1 | TRBV2 | . | CASSKVQGRLWANNEQFF
TRBJ1-2 | TRBV6-6 | . | CASSPTGDYGYTF
TRBJ1-2 | TRBV28 | . | CASSLLAGLSGYTF
TRBJ2-5 | TRBV9 | . | CASSKMTGTVETQYF
TRBJ2-7 | TRBV6-5 | . | CASSHGEGYEQYF
TRBJ2-1 | TRBV7-8 | . | CASSLIGLQNEQFF
TRBJ2-1 | TRBV6-1 | . | CASSEVGGLAAGSSYNEQFF
TRBJ2-7 | TRBV7-9 | . | CASSFLSGRASEQYF
TRBJ2-1 | TRBV30 | . | CAWSVRGRGQALYNEQFF
TRBJ1-2 | TRBV7-9 | . | CASSNPTGNYGYTF
TRBJ2-1 | TRBV7-2 | once | CASSLAPGYNEQFF
TRBJ1-1 | TRBV6-6 | . | CASNTPAGSPNTEAFF
TRBJ2-5 | TRBV11-2 | . | CASSSLQETQYF
TRBJ2-5 | TRBV30 | . | CAWSGARIETQYF
TRBJ2-1 | TRBV11-1 | . | CASSPPGLAGVGDEQFF
TRBJ1-2 | TRBV19 | once | CASRPADRAYGYTF
TRBJ1-4 | TRBV6-5 | . | CASSWQGAGAAKLFF
TRBJ2-5 | TRBV19 | . | CASRRGMRETQYF
TRBJ2-4 | TRBV5-1 | once | CASSYSSGRVNIQYF
TRBJ2-3 | TRBV30 | once | CAWEKRLAGVVDTQYF
TRBJ2-1 | TRBV11-3 | . | CASSLIRGIRGEQFF
TRBJ2-1 | TRBV4-3 | . | CASSQVKRNEQFF
TRBJ2-7 | TRBV29-1 | . | CSVRQNTYEQYF
TRBJ2-7 | TRBV5-1 | . | CASRVGIDGVVSYEQYF
TRBJ1-1 | TRBV6-5 | . | CASSYALTGQDTEAFF
TRBJ2-7 | TRBV5-1 | . | CASSGTSGYEQYF
TRBJ2-4 | TRBV25-1 | . | CASSEERTGNIQYF
TRBJ2-1 | TRBV5-4 | . | CASSWRTSGNEQFF
TRBJ1-3 | TRBV5-1 | . | CASSEDSLSGNTIYF
TRBJ1-5 | TRBV15 | few | CATRTSLGGDQPQHF